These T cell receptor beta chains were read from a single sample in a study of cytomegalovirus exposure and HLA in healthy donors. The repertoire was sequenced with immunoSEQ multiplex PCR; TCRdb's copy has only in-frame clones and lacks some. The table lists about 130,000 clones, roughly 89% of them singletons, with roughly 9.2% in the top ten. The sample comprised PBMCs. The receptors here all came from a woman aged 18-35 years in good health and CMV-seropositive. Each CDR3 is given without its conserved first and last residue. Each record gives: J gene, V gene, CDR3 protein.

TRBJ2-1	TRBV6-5	ASSYDSYNEQF
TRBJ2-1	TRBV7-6	ASSFITGDTYNEQF
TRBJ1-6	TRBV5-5	ASSLVGRFSSYNSPLH
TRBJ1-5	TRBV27	ASTPYSNQPQH
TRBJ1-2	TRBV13	ASSLGLLAGEHGYT
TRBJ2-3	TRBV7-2	ASSLKSSGYTDTQY
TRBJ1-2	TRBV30	AWSVRSGVWGYGYT
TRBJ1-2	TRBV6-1	ASRDGAGGYT
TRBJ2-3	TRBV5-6	ASSLARGRGSTDTQY
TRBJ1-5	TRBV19	ASSLPGQGGKPQH
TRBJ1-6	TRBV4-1	ASSQDLFFSPLH
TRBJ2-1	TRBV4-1	ASSQPSGVAQF
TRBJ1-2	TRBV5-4	ASSAGGQGAYGYT
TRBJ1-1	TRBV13	ASTLGLNTEAF
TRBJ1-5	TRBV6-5	ASSPVPSSNQPQH
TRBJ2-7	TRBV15	ATSRGGTALGEQY
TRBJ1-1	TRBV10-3	AISDQVNTEAF
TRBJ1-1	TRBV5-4	ASSLWTGRMNTEAF
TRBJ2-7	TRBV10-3	AISEVGRAYEQY
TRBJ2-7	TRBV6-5	AISEGTSPYEQY
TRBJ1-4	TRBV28	ASKGYRGTNEKLF
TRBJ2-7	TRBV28	ASSFPGGYEQY
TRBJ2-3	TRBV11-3	ASSGTSGGTDTQY
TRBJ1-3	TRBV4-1	ASSRVREGPTSYSSGNTIY
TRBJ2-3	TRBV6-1	ASSATGRTDTQY
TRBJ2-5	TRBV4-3	ASSYTWTGSQETQY
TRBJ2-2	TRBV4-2	ASSQEGQVRTGELF
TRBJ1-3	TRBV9	ASSVDKSGNSGNTIY
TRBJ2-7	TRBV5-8	ASSYGTSGAYEQY
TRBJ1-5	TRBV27	ASSPQGSQPQH
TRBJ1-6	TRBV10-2	ASSGADRGNSPLH
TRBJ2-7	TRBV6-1	ASSTGAAYEQY
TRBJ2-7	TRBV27	ASSLSRRNEQY
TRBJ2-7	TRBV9	ASSVVSGVEQY
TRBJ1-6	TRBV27	ASSLGGFGRNSPLH
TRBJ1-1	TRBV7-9	ASSLVGGEAF
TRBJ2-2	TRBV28	ASKVLGQGMNTGELF
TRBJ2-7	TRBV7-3	ASSQYRVGGEQY
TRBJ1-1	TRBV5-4	ASSFGSSNTEAF
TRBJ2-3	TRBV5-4	ASSFPGGGVRTDTQY
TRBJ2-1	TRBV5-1	ASSDTGTRAYNEQF
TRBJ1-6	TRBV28	ASSFGTVNSPLH
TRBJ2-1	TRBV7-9	ASSRLGLAENYNEQF
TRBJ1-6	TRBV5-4	ASSLRGSPLH
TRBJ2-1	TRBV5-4	ASSLTGGNEQF
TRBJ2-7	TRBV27	ASSLSLSSYEQY
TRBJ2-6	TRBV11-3	ASSRGGSGANVLT